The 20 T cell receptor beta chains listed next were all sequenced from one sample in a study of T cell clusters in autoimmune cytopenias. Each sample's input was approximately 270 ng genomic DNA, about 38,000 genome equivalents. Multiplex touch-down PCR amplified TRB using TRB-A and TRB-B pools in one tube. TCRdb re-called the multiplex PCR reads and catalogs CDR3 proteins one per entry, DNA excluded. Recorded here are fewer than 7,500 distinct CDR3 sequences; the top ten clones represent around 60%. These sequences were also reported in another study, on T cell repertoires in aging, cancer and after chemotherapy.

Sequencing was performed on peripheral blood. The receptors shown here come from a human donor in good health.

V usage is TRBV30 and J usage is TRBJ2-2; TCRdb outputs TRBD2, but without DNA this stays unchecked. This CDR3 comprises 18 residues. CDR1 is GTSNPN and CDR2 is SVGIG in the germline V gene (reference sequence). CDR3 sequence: CAWSSRTSGRARTGELFF.

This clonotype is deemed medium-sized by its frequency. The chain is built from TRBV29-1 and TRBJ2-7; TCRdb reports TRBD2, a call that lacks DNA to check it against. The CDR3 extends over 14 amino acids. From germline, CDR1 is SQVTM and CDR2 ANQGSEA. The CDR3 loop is CSVKRAKSPYEQYF.

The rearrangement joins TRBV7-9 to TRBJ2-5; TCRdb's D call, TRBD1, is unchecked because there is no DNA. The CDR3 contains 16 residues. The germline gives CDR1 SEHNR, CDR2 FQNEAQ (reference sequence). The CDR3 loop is CASSPPLRRAKETQYF.

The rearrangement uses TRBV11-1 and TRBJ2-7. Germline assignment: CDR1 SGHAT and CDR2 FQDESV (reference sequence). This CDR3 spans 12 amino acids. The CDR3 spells CASSLDRFEQYF.

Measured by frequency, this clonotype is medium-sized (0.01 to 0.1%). The CDR3 spells CASSGRGLYEQYF. The J gene is TRBJ2-7, the V gene TRBV19; TCRdb selects TRBD1, and the lack of DNA leaves this call unchecked. This CDR3 has 13 residues. Germline V CDR1 and CDR2: LNHDA, SQIVND (reference sequence).

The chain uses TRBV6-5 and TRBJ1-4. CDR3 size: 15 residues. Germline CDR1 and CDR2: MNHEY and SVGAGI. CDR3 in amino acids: CASSYSGGREEKLFF.

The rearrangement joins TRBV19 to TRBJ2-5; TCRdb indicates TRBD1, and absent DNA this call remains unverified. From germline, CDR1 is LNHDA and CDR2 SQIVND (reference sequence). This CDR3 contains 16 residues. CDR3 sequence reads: CASSIFSDRGRETQYF.

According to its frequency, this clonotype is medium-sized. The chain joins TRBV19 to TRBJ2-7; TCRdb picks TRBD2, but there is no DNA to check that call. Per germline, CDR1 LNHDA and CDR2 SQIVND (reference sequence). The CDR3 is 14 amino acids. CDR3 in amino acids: CASSLRTSDYEQYF.

The CDR3 sequence: CASSGQGVDTQYF. The gene calls are TRBV6-1 and TRBJ2-3; TCRdb gives TRBD1 as the D gene, but with no DNA this cannot be confirmed. Per the germline V gene, CDR1 is MNHNS and CDR2 is SASEGT. The CDR3 sequence is 13 residues long.

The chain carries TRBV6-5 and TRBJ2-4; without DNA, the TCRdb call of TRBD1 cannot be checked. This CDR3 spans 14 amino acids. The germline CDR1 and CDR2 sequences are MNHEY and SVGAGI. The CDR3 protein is CASSPQGAKNIQYF.

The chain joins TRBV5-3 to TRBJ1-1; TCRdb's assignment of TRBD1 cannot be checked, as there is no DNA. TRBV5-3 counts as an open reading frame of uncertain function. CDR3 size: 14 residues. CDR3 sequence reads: CARSSRGRSTEAFF.

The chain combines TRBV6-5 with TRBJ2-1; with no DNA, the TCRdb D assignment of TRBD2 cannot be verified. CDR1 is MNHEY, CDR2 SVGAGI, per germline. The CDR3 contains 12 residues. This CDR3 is CASSFRREEQFF.

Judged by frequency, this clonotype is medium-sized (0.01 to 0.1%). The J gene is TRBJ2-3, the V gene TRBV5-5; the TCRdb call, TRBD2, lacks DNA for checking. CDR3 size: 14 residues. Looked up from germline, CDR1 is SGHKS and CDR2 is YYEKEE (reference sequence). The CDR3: CASSFTSGSDTQYF.

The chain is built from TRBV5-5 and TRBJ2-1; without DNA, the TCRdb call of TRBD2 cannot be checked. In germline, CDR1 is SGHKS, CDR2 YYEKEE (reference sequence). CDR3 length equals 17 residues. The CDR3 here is CASSLGLAGGQYNEQFF.

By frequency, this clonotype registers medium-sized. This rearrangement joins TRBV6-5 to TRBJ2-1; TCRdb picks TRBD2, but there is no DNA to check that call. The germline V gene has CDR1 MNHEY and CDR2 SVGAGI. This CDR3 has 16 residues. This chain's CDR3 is CASSTLAGESYNEQFF.

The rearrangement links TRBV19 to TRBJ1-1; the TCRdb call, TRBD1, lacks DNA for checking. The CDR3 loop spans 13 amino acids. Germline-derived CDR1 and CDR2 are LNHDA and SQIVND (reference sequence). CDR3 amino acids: CASSRGQHPEAFF.

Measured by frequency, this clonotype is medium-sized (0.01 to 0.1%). CDR3 sequence reads: CASTPAGTGDYEQYF. The chain joins TRBV5-6 to TRBJ2-7; TCRdb's D gene call, TRBD1, goes unchecked for lack of DNA. The germline V gene has CDR1 SGHDT and CDR2 YYEEEE. This CDR3 has 15 residues.

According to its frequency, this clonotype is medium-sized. CDR3 protein: CASSRQGHEQYF. V is TRBV5-5 and J is TRBJ2-7; lacking DNA, the TRBD1 call made by TCRdb goes unchecked. Per the germline V gene, CDR1 is SGHKS and CDR2 is YYEKEE (reference sequence). The CDR3 has 12 amino acids.

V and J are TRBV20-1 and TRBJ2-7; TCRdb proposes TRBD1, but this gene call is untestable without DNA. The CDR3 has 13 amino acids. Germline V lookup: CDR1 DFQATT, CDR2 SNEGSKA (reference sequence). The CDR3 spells CSAPRNQRAEQYF.

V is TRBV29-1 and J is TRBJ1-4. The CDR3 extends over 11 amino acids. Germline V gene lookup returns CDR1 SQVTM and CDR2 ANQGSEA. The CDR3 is CSVVNMGKLFF.